The clone carrying this T cell receptor (beta chain) was detected only once. Its antigen is unidentified. The source of the sample is a study of cytomegalovirus exposure and HLA in healthy donors. Study results and limitations: Subsequent analysis showed first-cohort TCR clusters tending to co-occur in over a hundred validation repertoires.

This CDR3 contains 14 residues. Germline V gives CDR1 SEHNR, CDR2 FQNEAQ (reference sequence). V trimming: 4 bases; J trimming: 6 bases; junction bases outside the gene matches: 6. TCRdb's table, derived via immunoSEQ multiplex PCR, lists solely in-frame clones and lacks some. The sample yields under 200,000 clones, about nine tenths seen once. The donors were part of the validation cohort of 100 to 150 subjects. That cohort was separate from the first cohort, which comprised 550 to 750 subjects. What was sequenced was PBMCs. The chain combines TRBV7-9 with TRBJ2-7, with 10 bases that match TRBD1. The source is a woman in her twenties or thirties in good health and CMV-seronegative. CDR3 amino acids: CASSSPGQGTEQYF. CDR3 bases: TGTGCCAGCAGCTCCCCGGGACAGGGGACCGAGCAGTACTTC.